The rows below give T cell receptor beta chains drawn from one sample of a study of cytomegalovirus exposure and HLA in healthy donors. Sequencing used immunoSEQ multiplex PCR; TCRdb keeps in-frame clones, though not all of them. The sample shows about 87,000 clones, approximately 7.7% of them seen only once. The source material was PBMCs. The receptors were sampled from a man aged 45 to 65 in good health and CMV-seronegative. Each CDR3 is given with its conserved first and last residue. Each record gives: V gene, CDR3 length, D gene, clone size, J gene, CDR3 protein, CDR3 DNA. D genes are given only for firm matches. For some rows the clone size is stated as once, few or many, or as a class when expanded; others skip it.

TRBV27,14,.,.,TRBJ2-3,CASSLGEGTDTQYF,TGTGCCAGCAGTTTGGGGGAGGGCACAGATACGCAGTATTTT
TRBV4-1,14,TRBD2,.,TRBJ2-3,CASSQERTGGTQYF,TGCGCCAGCAGCCAAGAGAGGACGGGGGGTACGCAGTATTTT
TRBV6-1,16,TRBD1,few,TRBJ2-1,CASSEAPGGSYNEQFF,TGTGCCAGCAGTGAAGCGCCAGGGGGCTCCTACAATGAGCAGTTCTTC
TRBV4-3,16,.,few,TRBJ2-5,CASSQDQAAVAETQYF,TGCGCCAGCAGCCAAGATCAAGCGGCGGTGGCGGAGACCCAGTACTTC
TRBV9,15,.,.,TRBJ2-2,CASSVVSANTGELFF,TGTGCCAGCAGCGTCGTATCGGCGAACACCGGGGAGCTGTTTTTT
TRBV10-3,15,.,few,TRBJ2-1,CAISDVGSRGNEQFF,TGTGCCATCAGTGACGTGGGGTCTCGGGGGAATGAGCAGTTCTTC
TRBV10-1,12,.,.,TRBJ1-5,CASSEHYQPQHF,TGCGCCAGCAGTGAACATTATCAGCCCCAGCATTTT
TRBV6-1,16,TRBD1,few,TRBJ2-7,CASSESWGTGGYEQYF,TGTGCCAGCAGTGAATCTTGGGGGACAGGGGGGTACGAGCAGTACTTC
TRBV4-2,14,TRBD2,.,TRBJ2-3,CASSHGTSADTQYF,TGTGCCAGCAGCCACGGGACTAGCGCAGATACGCAGTATTTT
TRBV5-6,15,TRBD1,few,TRBJ1-2,CASRWDREANYGYTF,TGTGCCAGCAGATGGGACAGGGAAGCTAACTATGGCTACACCTTC
TRBV9,14,.,.,TRBJ1-2,CASSRETGPYGYTF,TGTGCCAGCAGCCGCGAGACAGGCCCCTATGGCTACACCTTC
TRBV28,14,TRBD2,.,TRBJ2-5,CASSSRGIGETQYF,TGTGCCAGCAGTTCGCGGGGGATTGGGGAGACCCAGTACTTC
TRBV28,16,TRBD1,few,TRBJ1-5,CASSPGGPMEFKPQHF,TGTGCCAGCAGCCCAGGGGGCCCGATGGAATTTAAGCCCCAGCATTTT
TRBV19,18,.,.,TRBJ1-2,CASKKDAMGAQGSYGYTF,TGTGCCAGTAAAAAAGACGCGATGGGGGCGCAGGGGAGCTATGGCTACACCTTC
TRBV7-8,15,TRBD1,.,TRBJ1-2,CASTLGTGSTYGYTF,TGTGCCAGCACCCTGGGGACAGGGTCGACCTATGGCTACACCTTC
TRBV15,15,.,few,TRBJ2-2,CATSRDRGIGGELFF,TGTGCCACCAGCAGAGATCGAGGGATTGGCGGGGAGCTGTTTTTT
TRBV15,16,.,.,TRBJ2-2,CATSRAGRGKTGELFF,TGTGCCACCAGCAGAGCCGGAAGGGGAAAAACCGGGGAGCTGTTTTTT
TRBV5-4,14,TRBD2,.,TRBJ2-5,CASSFPGGTETQYF,TGTGCCAGCAGCTTCCCGGGGGGGACGGAGACCCAGTACTTC
TRBV25-1,16,TRBD1,few,TRBJ1-2,CASITDRVPTNYGYTF,TGTGCCAGCATTACGGACAGGGTCCCTACTAACTATGGCTACACCTTC
TRBV7-2,15,TRBD2,few,TRBJ2-2,CASSLARGDTGELFF,TGTGCCAGCAGCTTAGCGCGGGGGGACACCGGGGAGCTGTTTTTT
TRBV11-1,14,TRBD2,few,TRBJ2-7,CASSLTGRSYEQYF,TGTGCCAGCAGCCTCACCGGGAGGAGCTACGAGCAGTACTTC
TRBV18,20,TRBD1,few,TRBJ2-2,CASSPLDQLPGGALGGELFF,TGTGCCAGCTCACCACTCGACCAACTCCCAGGGGGCGCTCTAGGCGGGGAGCTGTTTTTT
TRBV7-9,14,.,few,TRBJ2-5,CASSLGGRTETQYF,TGTGCCAGCAGCTTAGGAGGGAGGACGGAGACCCAGTACTTC
TRBV27,14,TRBD1,.,TRBJ2-7,CASSPGTELYEQYF,TGTGCCAGCAGCCCCGGGACAGAACTCTACGAGCAGTACTTC
TRBV5-1,12,.,.,TRBJ2-2,CASSLSSGELFF,TGCGCCAGCAGCCTCTCGAGTGGGGAGCTGTTTTTT
TRBV21-1,17,.,few,TRBJ2-1,CASSKAWREGSYNEQFF,TGTGCCAGCAGCAAAGCGTGGCGGGAAGGCTCCTACAATGAGCAGTTCTTC
TRBV2,16,TRBD1,few,TRBJ2-4,CASSTDRQLAKNIQYF,TGTGCCAGCAGTACGGACAGGCAGCTAGCCAAAAACATTCAGTACTTC
TRBV5-1,20,TRBD1,.,TRBJ2-1,CASSSPVGQGTVNPYNEQFF,TGCGCCAGCTCATCCCCCGTTGGACAGGGTACAGTGAACCCCTACAATGAGCAGTTCTTC
TRBV6-1,17,.,.,TRBJ1-5,CASSEARGEGWRQPQHF,TGTGCCAGCAGTGAAGCCAGGGGAGAGGGTTGGCGTCAGCCCCAGCATTTT
TRBV28,12,.,.,TRBJ1-2,CASSFNDYGYTF,TGTGCCAGCAGTTTTAATGACTATGGCTACACCTTC
TRBV6-5,13,.,.,TRBJ2-7,CASSPSAGYEQYF,TGTGCCAGCAGCCCTTCGGCCGGGTACGAGCAGTACTTC
TRBV7-3,14,TRBD2,.,TRBJ2-3,CASSPRLATDTQYF,TGTGCCAGCAGCCCCAGACTAGCCACAGATACGCAGTATTTT
TRBV30,16,TRBD2,few,TRBJ2-2,CAWSGGRAGGAGELFF,TGTGCCTGGAGTGGGGGAAGAGCGGGAGGTGCCGGGGAGCTGTTTTTT
TRBV5-4,13,.,.,TRBJ1-2,CASRGDSNDGYTF,TGTGCCAGCAGGGGCGACAGTAACGATGGCTACACCTTC
TRBV5-1,14,TRBD2,.,TRBJ2-3,CASSEGLALGTQYF,TGCGCCAGCAGCGAGGGACTAGCGTTAGGCACGCAGTATTTT
TRBV18,15,.,few,TRBJ2-7,CASSPGKALRYEQYF,TGTGCCAGCTCACCCGGGAAGGCACTCCGCTACGAGCAGTACTTC
TRBV6-5,15,.,few,TRBJ2-1,CASSLGRGSHNEQFF,TGTGCCAGCAGCTTGGGAAGGGGGAGTCACAATGAGCAGTTCTTC
TRBV10-3,14,.,.,TRBJ2-7,CAIGSGVGGDEQYF,TGTGCCATCGGATCGGGAGTGGGAGGCGACGAGCAGTACTTC
TRBV6-1,13,.,few,TRBJ1-1,CASSEASVTEAFF,TGTGCCAGCAGTGAAGCGAGTGTAACTGAAGCTTTCTTT
TRBV10-3,14,.,few,TRBJ2-1,CAISDIGSYNEQFF,TGTGCCATCAGTGATATTGGTAGCTACAATGAGCAGTTCTTC
TRBV5-5,15,.,few,TRBJ2-3,CASSLEQPLIDTQYF,TGTGCCAGCAGCTTGGAACAGCCTTTGATAGATACGCAGTATTTT
TRBV7-9,14,TRBD1,.,TRBJ2-5,CASSRTGVEETQYF,TGTGCCAGCAGCCGGACAGGGGTGGAAGAGACCCAGTACTTC
TRBV2,11,.,.,TRBJ1-1,CASTLNTEAFF,TGTGCCAGCACCTTGAACACTGAAGCTTTCTTT
TRBV5-1,16,TRBD1,few,TRBJ2-6,CASSALTGFGANVLTF,TGCGCCAGCAGCGCCCTGACAGGGTTCGGGGCCAACGTCCTGACTTTC
TRBV29-1,13,TRBD1,few,TRBJ2-5,CSVGTGGGETQYF,TGCAGCGTCGGGACAGGGGGCGGTGAGACCCAGTACTTC
TRBV6-5,16,.,.,TRBJ2-1,CASSYSGPQTYNEQFF,TGTGCCAGCAGTTACTCTGGGCCCCAAACCTACAATGAGCAGTTCTTC
TRBV2,12,.,.,TRBJ2-1,CASSEAKARSVF,TGTGCCAGCAGTGAAGCGAAGGCCAGGTCCGTCTTC
TRBV28,13,.,few,TRBJ2-3,CASRLKLINTQYF,TGTGCCAGCAGGCTAAAACTCATCAACACGCAGTATTTT
TRBV6-1,16,TRBD2,.,TRBJ2-1,CASSEVSLAVYNEQFF,TGTGCCAGCAGTGAAGTCAGCCTAGCGGTCTACAATGAGCAGTTCTTC
TRBV7-2,13,.,.,TRBJ1-5,CASSLTVNQPQHF,TGTGCCAGCAGCTTAACGGTCAATCAGCCCCAGCATTTT
TRBV9,20,TRBD1,.,TRBJ2-6,CASSVGRDSRLGYGANVLTF,TGTGCCAGCAGCGTAGGTCGGGACAGCCGTTTGGGCTATGGGGCCAACGTCCTGACTTTC
TRBV5-1,15,TRBD1,.,TRBJ1-1,CASSWAQGVGEEAFF,TGCGCCAGCAGCTGGGCACAGGGGGTGGGCGAGGAAGCTTTCTTT
TRBV15,14,.,few,TRBJ2-5,CATSRGDTQETQYF,TGTGCCACCAGCAGAGGTGACACCCAAGAGACCCAGTACTTC
TRBV11-2,12,.,few,TRBJ1-1,CASSLGAVEAFF,TGTGCCAGCAGCTTAGGAGCGGTTGAAGCTTTCTTT
TRBV27,14,TRBD1,few,TRBJ1-1,CASSSDRSRTEAFF,TGTGCCAGCAGTTCGGACAGGTCGCGCACTGAAGCTTTCTTT
TRBV28,15,.,.,TRBJ2-1,CASIGGGGHYNEQFF,TGTGCCAGCATAGGAGGCGGCGGGCATTACAATGAGCAGTTCTTC
TRBV29-1,15,.,few,TRBJ1-2,CSVERETEDFYGYTF,TGCAGCGTTGAAAGGGAGACGGAAGATTTCTATGGCTACACCTTC
TRBV9,15,TRBD2,.,TRBJ2-7,CASSVDYLAGVEQYF,TGTGCCAGCAGCGTAGATTATCTAGCGGGAGTCGAGCAGTACTTC
TRBV5-1,18,TRBD2,few,TRBJ2-2,CASSRIGTSGGFAGELFF,TGCGCCAGCAGCCGCATCGGGACTAGCGGGGGATTCGCCGGGGAGCTGTTTTTT